This entry lists 24 T cell receptor beta chains sequenced from one sample in a study of Graves' ophthalmopathy and Graves' hyperthyroidism. The TCR beta CDR3 regions underwent amplification from RNA transcripts. An opening RT-PCR round employed HTBI primers and preceded a second-round multiplex PCR. Each CDR3 protein gets one entry after TCRdb re-called the multiplex PCR reads with MiXCR. This table holds some 15,000 distinct CDR3 sequences, roughly 45% found once. The sequenced material came from peripheral blood. The receptors were sampled from a woman aged 25 to 45 with Graves' ophthalmopathy.

This chain connects TRBV6-5 to TRBJ2-7; perhaps TRBD2 as D (5 bases). The germline V gene encodes CDR1 MNHEY and CDR2 SVGAGI. This CDR3 contains 11 residues. V was cut by 6 bases and J by 6 bases, with 9 bases left in between. The CDR3 DNA sequence: TGTGCCAGCAGAACTAGTCGCGAGCAGTACTTC. It specifies CASRTSREQYF.

About this clonotype itself: The CDR3 ends on some other residue instead of the conserved phenylalanine or tryptophan, so this is likely a read error. No DNA is shown, since the ends of the CDR3 on it are uncertain; the CDR3 is the one TCRdb lists. This chain joins TRBV6-1 and TRBJ2-5; the table's D call, TRBD1, was not checked against the DNA. The CDR3 is 14 residues long, ends included. Germline assignment: CDR1 MNHNS and CDR2 SASEGT. The CDR3 here is CASMYREVGYTFGS.

This clonotype was seen many times. The chain employs TRBV3-1 and TRBJ1-4, with D unclear. Trimming left V 4 bases short and J 1 base short, with 10 bases between. The CDR3 loop spans 15 amino acids. Germline V gene lookup returns CDR1 LGHDT and CDR2 YNNKEL (reference sequence). CDR3 sequence reads: CASSRSLLTNEKLFF. DNA of the CDR3: TGTGCCAGCAGCCGCTCACTCTTAACTAATGAAAAACTGTTTTTT. Looking up the rest from reference TRBV3-1 and TRBJ1-4 gives the full variable domain: DTAVSQTPKYLVTQMGNDKSIKCEQNLGHDTMYWYKQDSKKFLKIMFSYNNKELIINETVPNRFSPKSPDKAHLNLHINSLELGDSAVYFCASSRSLLTNEKLFFGSGTQLSVL.

By proportion, this clonotype is medium-sized. The chain joins TRBV24-1 to TRBJ2-1; 9 positions agree with TRBD1. This CDR3 is built from 18 residues. Unmatched junction bases numbered 18, after V lost 4 bases and J lost 9 bases. Germline CDR1 reads KGHDR; CDR2 reads SFDVKD. The DNA for the CDR3 is TGTGCCACCAGTGAAATTCCGGGACAGGGAGCTATTGCCGCTGAGCAGTTCTTC. The encoded protein is CATSEIPGQGAIAAEQFF.

The CDR3 region is CASSGGTQDYEQYF. The CDR3 region has the DNA TGTGCCAGCAGTGGCGGGACACAAGACTACGAGCAGTACTTC. This chain links TRBV6-1 with TRBJ2-7; D possibly uses TRBD1 or TRBD2 (6 bases each). Germline-derived CDR1 and CDR2 are MNHNS and SASEGT. V was cut by 4 bases and J by 3 bases, with 13 bases left in between. This CDR3 is built from 14 residues.

The V call is TRBV10-2, the J call TRBJ2-7; D perhaps matches TRBD2 (6 bases). This CDR3 spans 13 amino acids. V dropped 10 bases and J dropped 3 bases, with 16 bases sitting between them. From germline, CDR1 is WSHSY and CDR2 SAAADI. The CDR3 reads CATSNGRDYEQYF. The CDR3 DNA reads as TGCGCCACCTCAAATGGGCGGGACTACGAGCAGTACTTC.

Worth noting for this clonotype: A much larger clone lies a single base off, so this may be a read error. The rearrangement uses TRBV7-2 and TRBJ2-1; D not certain. This CDR3 region has 15 residues. CDR1 and CDR2 from the germline V gene are SGHTA and FQGNSA. The CDR3: CASSLSSSSYNGQFF. In DNA form, the CDR3 reads TGTGCCAGCAGCTTAAGCTCGAGCTCCTACAATGGGCAGTTCTTC.

This clonotype was picked up a small number of times. The chain has TRBV19 and TRBJ2-2; D call uncertain. Germline V gene data show CDR1 as LNHDA and CDR2 as SQIVND (reference sequence). Trimming left V 6 bases short and J 3 bases short, with 14 bases between. The CDR3 is made up of 15 amino acids. DNA for the CDR3: TGTGCCAGTAGGGGCGTATCTTTTGACACCGGGGAGCTGTTTTTT. It encodes CASRGVSFDTGELFF. Drawing the rest from reference TRBV19 and TRBJ2-2, the complete variable domain is DGGITQSPKYLFRKEGQNVTLSCEQNLNHDAMYWYRQDPGQGLRLIYYSQIVNDFQKGDIAEGYSVSREKKESFPLTVTSAQKNPTAFYLCASRGVSFDTGELFFGEGSRLTVL.

This clonotype has a count of ten or more. This chain joins TRBV12-3 or TRBV12-4 and TRBJ2-1, with 11 bases that match TRBD2. With V trimmed by 3 bases and J by 4 bases, 2 bases remained unmatched. This CDR3 is built from 15 residues. CDR3 nucleotides: TGTGCCAGCAGTTTTAGACTAGCGGGGTACAATGAGCAGTTCTTC. Protein product: CASSFRLAGYNEQFF.

V usage is TRBV20-1 and J usage is TRBJ2-7; D not resolved. The CDR3 is 12 amino acids. Trimming cost V 2 bases and J 2 bases, with 7 bases left between them. Germline V CDR1 and CDR2: DFQATT, SNEGSKA (reference sequence). The CDR3 nucleotides are TGCAGTGCTAGATTTGCGGCCTACGAGCAGTACTTC. It is translated as CSARFAAYEQYF.

This clonotype appeared a few times. The conserved phenylalanine or tryptophan normally closing the CDR3 is absent here, so this likely arose from a read error. The limits of the CDR3 on the DNA are not certain, so only TCRdb's listed CDR3 is given. CDR3: CAISEFSS. The gene calls are TRBV10-3 and TRBJ1-6. Germline lookup yields CDR1 ENHRY and CDR2 SYGVKD. The CDR3 is 8 amino acids in total, end residues counted.

This clonotype was seen only a few times. This rearrangement joins TRBV29-1 to TRBJ1-1; D remains ambiguous. The CDR3 sequence is 14 residues long. From germline, CDR1 is SQVTM and CDR2 ANQGSEA. The ends were cut back, 1 base at V and 0 bases at J, with 9 bases in the middle. In DNA form, the CDR3 reads TGCAGCGTTGAAGGGAAGCAACTGAACACTGAAGCTTTCTTT. This gives the protein CSVEGKQLNTEAFF.

V gene TRBV5-6 combines with J gene TRBJ1-2; maybe TRBD1 (6 bases). Germline loops: CDR1 SGHDT, CDR2 YYEEEE. CDR3 size: 13 residues. With 0 bases removed from V and 5 bases from J, the gap between germline ends came to 8 bases. CDR3 region: CASSLGGAYGYTF. The DNA of the CDR3 is TGTGCCAGCAGCTTGGGGGGGGCGTATGGCTACACCTTC.

This clonotype was seen repeatedly, ten times or more. The chain employs TRBV2 and TRBJ2-5; no clear D gene. Trimming pared 11 bases from V and 6 bases from J, leaving 16 bases between. This CDR3 spans 12 amino acids. The germline CDR1 and CDR2 sequences are SNHLY and FYNNEI. CDR3 nucleotides: TGTGCCCTCACGACGGTGGACCAGACCCAGTACTTC. This sequence encodes CALTTVDQTQYF.

This clonotype was counted only a few times. The chain is built from TRBV7-2 and TRBJ1-4, with TRBD1 matching over 9 bases. CDR1 and CDR2 from the germline V gene are SGHTA and FQGNSA. The CDR3 is 16 residues long. V lost 5 bases to trimming and J lost 8 bases; unmatched junction nucleotides: 12. The CDR3 region has the DNA TGTGCCAGCAGCCAGTCAAGCGGGACAGGGTCCGAAAAACTGTTTTTT. Protein product: CASSQSSGTGSEKLFF.

This clonotype was seen more than once but under ten times. J is TRBJ1-1 and V is TRBV29-1; 7 nucleotides agree with TRBD1. CDR1 and CDR2 (germline): SQVTM, ANQGSEA. V trimming: 7 bases; J trimming: 4 bases; junction bases outside the gene matches: 9. The CDR3 loop spans 13 amino acids. CDR3 DNA sequence: TGCAGCGGGGGACAGACCCTGGGCACTGAAGCTTTCTTT. Amino acid sequence: CSGGQTLGTEAFF. Full variable domain (rest looked up from reference TRBV29-1 and TRBJ1-1): SAVISQKPSRDICQRGTSLTIQCQVDSQVTMMFWYRQQPGQSLTLIATANQGSEATYESGFVIDKFPISRPNLTFSTLTVSNMSPEDSSIYLCSGGQTLGTEAFFGQGTRLTVV.

This rearrangement joins TRBV2 to TRBJ2-1, with TRBD2 identical over 12 bases. The CDR3 covers 15 residues. Unmatched junction bases numbered 8, after V lost 6 bases and J lost 8 bases. Germline lookup yields CDR1 SNHLY and CDR2 FYNNEI. The CDR3 region is CASRVTSGRFDEQFF. The CDR3 DNA sequence: TGTGCCAGCAGGGTTACTAGCGGGAGGTTTGATGAGCAGTTCTTC.

This clonotype was detected only a few times. The rearrangement links TRBV5-1 to TRBJ2-2, with no clear D. The CDR3 is made up of 13 amino acids. V dropped 2 bases and J dropped 4 bases, with 6 bases sitting between them. CDR1 and CDR2 (germline): SGHRS, YFSETQ. CDR3 loop: CASSFQSTGELFF. CDR3 DNA: TGCGCCAGCAGCTTTCAATCCACCGGGGAGCTGTTTTTT.

The chain uses TRBV7-3 and TRBJ2-2; no clear D. CDR3 length: 14 residues. Germline V CDR1 and CDR2: SGHTA, FQGTGA. Deletions cut 5 bases from V and 7 bases from J, with 14 bases between. This chain's CDR3 is CASSPDSYRGELFF. The CDR3 DNA follows: TGTGCCAGCAGCCCAGACTCCTACCGCGGGGAGCTGTTTTTT. Full variable domain (outside the CDR3, taken from reference TRBV7-3 and TRBJ2-2): GAGVSQTPSNKVTEKGKYVELRCDPISGHTALYWYRQSLGQGPEFLIYFQGTGAADDSGLPNDRFFAVRPEGSVSTLKIQRTERGDSAVYLCASSPDSYRGELFFGEGSRLTVL.

The V call is TRBV12-3 or TRBV12-4, the J call TRBJ2-5; TRBD1 matches at 7 bases. This CDR3 is built from 13 residues. Unmatched junction bases numbered 5, after V lost 6 bases and J lost 4 bases. As DNA, the CDR3 is TGTGCCAGCAGGCGTGCAGGGGGAGAGACCCAGTACTTC. It yields the protein CASRRAGGETQYF.

The gene calls are TRBV2 and TRBJ1-2, with TRBD1 matching 8 bases. This CDR3 contains 14 residues. CDR1 is SNHLY, CDR2 FYNNEI, per germline. After removal of 4 bases from V and 8 bases from J, the junction contained 9 bases not matched to a gene. CDR3 DNA: TGTGCCAGCAGTGTCCGAGGACAGGGTGGCGGCTACACCTTC. It yields the protein CASSVRGQGGGYTF.

This clonotype was counted between two and nine times. The V and J genes are TRBV29-1 and TRBJ2-5; no reliable D call. This CDR3 is built from 14 residues. Looked up from germline, CDR1 is SQVTM and CDR2 is ANQGSEA. Trimming cost V 5 bases and J 2 bases, with 15 bases left between them. This chain's CDR3 is CSVSTKGLQETQYF. Written as DNA, the CDR3 is TGCAGCGTTTCTACTAAGGGTCTACAAGAGACCCAGTACTTC.

To note about this clonotype: At one end the junction does not follow the germline gene, possibly because of a read error. V usage is TRBV19 and J usage is TRBJ2-1, with TRBD1 matching 11 bases. Germline V CDR1 and CDR2: LNHDA, SQIVND (reference sequence). The CDR3 is made up of 20 amino acids. CDR3 amino acids: CASSTPRTGGSGSGRNAQFF. The CDR3 DNA is TGTGCCAGTAGTACCCCTAGGACAGGGGGCTCGGGTAGCGGGAGAAATGCGCAGTTCTTC.

This clonotype is deemed medium-sized. The chain employs TRBV16 and TRBJ1-2, with TRBD1 matching over 8 bases. Trimming removed 5 bases from V and 6 bases from J; junction bases left unmatched: 2. The CDR3 length is 12 residues. CDR1 KGHSY and CDR2 FQNENV come from the germline V gene. CDR3 in amino acids: CASSSDRDGYTF. The CDR3 DNA is TGTGCCAGCAGCTCGGACAGGGATGGCTACACCTTC.